A selection of T cell receptor beta chains follows, all from one sample in a study of T-cell reconstitution after alpha-beta-depleted transplantation in children. TCRdb processed the PCR reads anew with MiXCR; each CDR3 protein has one entry. The repertoire holds about 420,000 distinct CDR3 sequences, with 9.5% to 13% as singletons. Sequenced here: PBMCs from the stem cell graft donor, sampled from the stem cell graft. The source is a human donor who donated a stem cell graft to a child with acute myeloid leukemia. The CDR3 runs from the conserved cysteine through the conserved F or W. Fields, in order: D gene, V gene, clone size, J gene, CDR3 DNA, CDR3 protein. The D gene is left open where the match is weak. Some rows have no size entry. The others give once, few or many, or a class for an expanded clone.

d_gene: -; v_gene: TRBV2; abundance: few; j_gene: TRBJ2-1; CDR3nt: TGTGCCAGCAGGTCTAGGCCGGACAATGAGCAGTTCTTC; CDR3aa: CASRSRPDNEQFF
d_gene: -; v_gene: TRBV29-1; abundance: -; j_gene: TRBJ1-1; CDR3nt: TGCAGCGTTGACTTTACTGAAGCTTTCTTT; CDR3aa: CSVDFTEAFF
d_gene: -; v_gene: TRBV20-1; abundance: few; j_gene: TRBJ2-3; CDR3nt: TGCAGTGCTGATATAACAGGGTTAACGCAGTATTTT; CDR3aa: CSADITGLTQYF
d_gene: TRBD2; v_gene: TRBV4-3; abundance: -; j_gene: TRBJ2-1; CDR3nt: TGCGCCAGCAGCCAAGGGAGCGGGAGATACAATGAGCGGTTCTTC; CDR3aa: CASSQGSGRYNERFF
d_gene: TRBD2; v_gene: TRBV7-2; abundance: few; j_gene: TRBJ2-5; CDR3nt: TGTGCCAGCAGCCTCGGGACTAGCGGGAGGGCAACAGAGACCCAGTACTTC; CDR3aa: CASSLGTSGRATETQYF
d_gene: TRBD2; v_gene: TRBV7-2; abundance: few; j_gene: TRBJ2-2; CDR3nt: TGTGCCAGCAGCGACGACAGCGGGAGATTCGGGGAGCTGTTTTTT; CDR3aa: CASSDDSGRFGELFF
d_gene: -; v_gene: TRBV5-1; abundance: -; j_gene: TRBJ2-7; CDR3nt: TGCGCCAGCAGCTTGGCCGGGGGATTCATCTACGAGCAGTACTTC; CDR3aa: CASSLAGGFIYEQYF
d_gene: -; v_gene: TRBV7-2; abundance: -; j_gene: TRBJ2-2; CDR3nt: TGTGCCAGCAGCCCCGGACCCCTGTCCGGGGAGCTGTTTTTT; CDR3aa: CASSPGPLSGELFF
d_gene: TRBD2; v_gene: TRBV6-1; abundance: few; j_gene: TRBJ2-2; CDR3nt: TGTGCCAGCAGTCATGGCATAGCGGGGGGGGCGAACACCGGGGAGCTGTTTTTT; CDR3aa: CASSHGIAGGANTGELFF
d_gene: TRBD2; v_gene: TRBV3-1; abundance: -; j_gene: TRBJ2-7; CDR3nt: TGTGCCAGCAGCCAAGAAGGCGTCGGCAGCGGGAACTACGAGCAGTACTTC; CDR3aa: CASSQEGVGSGNYEQYF
d_gene: -; v_gene: TRBV29-1; abundance: few; j_gene: TRBJ1-2; CDR3nt: TGCAGCGTCGCCGCAGGGAGGGCCTATGGCTACACCTTC; CDR3aa: CSVAAGRAYGYTF
d_gene: -; v_gene: TRBV10-3; abundance: many; j_gene: TRBJ2-7; CDR3nt: TGTGCCATCAGCGCCGGGCGCGCTATGGACTACGAGCAGTACTTC; CDR3aa: CAISAGRAMDYEQYF
d_gene: -; v_gene: TRBV20-1; abundance: few; j_gene: TRBJ2-3; CDR3nt: TGCAGTGCTCACAGGGTCGATACGCAGTATTTT; CDR3aa: CSAHRVDTQYF
d_gene: TRBD2; v_gene: TRBV20-1; abundance: many; j_gene: TRBJ2-3; CDR3nt: TGCAGTGCTAGATCCTTCAGGGGGACTAGCGGGAGGGCCGGGGCAGATACGCAGTATTTT; CDR3aa: CSARSFRGTSGRAGADTQYF
d_gene: TRBD2; v_gene: TRBV12-3/TRBV12-4; abundance: -; j_gene: TRBJ2-2; CDR3nt: TGTGCCAGCAGCCCCCTGGGAGGGTTCGGGGAGCTGTTTTTT; CDR3aa: CASSPLGGFGELFF
d_gene: -; v_gene: TRBV5-1; abundance: -; j_gene: TRBJ2-2; CDR3nt: TGCGCCAGCAGCTTGGTTTCAGGGGTAATCACCGGGGAGCTGTTTTTT; CDR3aa: CASSLVSGVITGELFF
d_gene: -; v_gene: TRBV4-1; abundance: few; j_gene: TRBJ2-1; CDR3nt: TGCGCCAGCAGCCAAGTTCCCACGAACGCCCAGGGTGAGCAGTTCTTC; CDR3aa: CASSQVPTNAQGEQFF
d_gene: TRBD2; v_gene: TRBV3-1; abundance: -; j_gene: TRBJ2-1; CDR3nt: TGTGCCAGCAGCCTCGGGGTCGGCGGGGGGCACGACAATGAGCAGTTCTTC; CDR3aa: CASSLGVGGGHDNEQFF
d_gene: TRBD2; v_gene: TRBV5-1; abundance: few; j_gene: TRBJ2-2; CDR3nt: TGCGCCAGCTGGAACGGACTAGCGGACACCGGGGAGCTGTTTTTT; CDR3aa: CASWNGLADTGELFF
d_gene: -; v_gene: TRBV3-1; abundance: few; j_gene: TRBJ1-2; CDR3nt: TGTGCCAGCAGCCGATATACGGGAGTTCTACGTAACTATGGCTACACCTTC; CDR3aa: CASSRYTGVLRNYGYTF
d_gene: TRBD1; v_gene: TRBV19; abundance: -; j_gene: TRBJ2-3; CDR3nt: TGTGCCAGTAGGCCCCCGGGACAGCGCGTGAATACGCAGTATTTT; CDR3aa: CASRPPGQRVNTQYF
d_gene: -; v_gene: TRBV7-2; abundance: -; j_gene: TRBJ1-5; CDR3nt: TGTGCCAGCAGCTCGGACTCTGGTCAGCCCCAGCATTTT; CDR3aa: CASSSDSGQPQHF
d_gene: TRBD2; v_gene: TRBV11-2; abundance: few; j_gene: TRBJ2-3; CDR3nt: TGTGCCAGCAGGCCTAATCTAGCGGGGGGCACAGATACGCAGTATTTT; CDR3aa: CASRPNLAGGTDTQYF
d_gene: -; v_gene: TRBV12-3/TRBV12-4; abundance: -; j_gene: TRBJ2-1; CDR3nt: TGTGCCAGCAGCCCCGGGGCCAATGAGCAGTTCTTC; CDR3aa: CASSPGANEQFF
d_gene: -; v_gene: TRBV5-1; abundance: many; j_gene: TRBJ1-2; CDR3nt: TGCGCCAGCAGCCGGGGGGAAGGCTATGGCTACACCTTC; CDR3aa: CASSRGEGYGYTF
d_gene: -; v_gene: TRBV18; abundance: many; j_gene: TRBJ2-7; CDR3nt: TGTGCCAGCTCACCACGGACTGGACCAAGGGAGCAGTACTTC; CDR3aa: CASSPRTGPREQYF
d_gene: TRBD2; v_gene: TRBV12-3/TRBV12-4; abundance: many; j_gene: TRBJ2-3; CDR3nt: TGTGCCAGCAGTATGACTAGCGGGGGGACCACAGATACGCAGTATTTT; CDR3aa: CASSMTSGGTTDTQYF
d_gene: -; v_gene: TRBV20-1; abundance: few; j_gene: TRBJ2-1; CDR3nt: TGCAGTGCTAGGCAGGGGAATGAGCAGTTCTTC; CDR3aa: CSARQGNEQFF
d_gene: -; v_gene: TRBV9; abundance: few; j_gene: TRBJ2-5; CDR3nt: TGTGCCAGCAGCGTAGCCCCGCGGCAAGAGACCCAGTACTTC; CDR3aa: CASSVAPRQETQYF
d_gene: TRBD1; v_gene: TRBV5-1; abundance: -; j_gene: TRBJ1-2; CDR3nt: TGCGCCAGCAGCTTGGGACAGGGGGCAAGGGGCTACACCTTC; CDR3aa: CASSLGQGARGYTF
d_gene: -; v_gene: TRBV7-2; abundance: few; j_gene: TRBJ2-7; CDR3nt: TGTGCCAGCAGCTTACGGGGGGCTTGGTCCTACGAGCAGTACTTC; CDR3aa: CASSLRGAWSYEQYF
d_gene: -; v_gene: TRBV7-6; abundance: -; j_gene: TRBJ2-7; CDR3nt: TGTGCCAGCAGCTCCGACGGAACCTACGAGCAGTACTTC; CDR3aa: CASSSDGTYEQYF
d_gene: -; v_gene: TRBV29-1; abundance: many; j_gene: TRBJ2-3; CDR3nt: TGCAGCGTTGTAAGGGGGGATACGCAGTATTTT; CDR3aa: CSVVRGDTQYF
d_gene: -; v_gene: TRBV12-3/TRBV12-4; abundance: -; j_gene: TRBJ2-2; CDR3nt: TGTGCCAGCAGTTCAAGACAGAGGATCAACACCGGGGAGCTGTTTTTT; CDR3aa: CASSSRQRINTGELFF
d_gene: TRBD1; v_gene: TRBV12-3/TRBV12-4; abundance: -; j_gene: TRBJ1-2; CDR3nt: TGTGCCAGCAGTTTAGAAGGCAGGGGGTCCGGCTACACCTTC; CDR3aa: CASSLEGRGSGYTF
d_gene: -; v_gene: TRBV7-8; abundance: -; j_gene: TRBJ1-1; CDR3nt: TGTGCCAGCAGCTTAGCGGATGGACTGAACACTGAAGCTTTCTTT; CDR3aa: CASSLADGLNTEAFF
d_gene: TRBD2; v_gene: TRBV10-3; abundance: few; j_gene: TRBJ2-4; CDR3nt: TGTGCCATCAGTGAGTCGTTCGGAGCGGGAGGTTTAGCCAAAAACATTCAGTACTTC; CDR3aa: CAISESFGAGGLAKNIQYF
d_gene: -; v_gene: TRBV5-5; abundance: -; j_gene: TRBJ2-1; CDR3nt: TGTGCCAGCAGCTCCCTTGGGGACCCTCAGTACAATGAGCAGTTCTTC; CDR3aa: CASSSLGDPQYNEQFF
d_gene: -; v_gene: TRBV27; abundance: many; j_gene: TRBJ2-5; CDR3nt: TGTGCCAGCAGGGGGAGGTTCCAAGAGACCCAGTACTTC; CDR3aa: CASRGRFQETQYF
d_gene: -; v_gene: TRBV5-1; abundance: -; j_gene: TRBJ2-6; CDR3nt: TGCGCCAGCAGCTTGGCCACGGGGGCTGGGGCCAACGTCCTGACTTTC; CDR3aa: CASSLATGAGANVLTF
d_gene: -; v_gene: TRBV9; abundance: -; j_gene: TRBJ1-6; CDR3nt: TGTGCCAGCAGCGTAGCTCTGTCGAGCTCACCCCTCCACTTT; CDR3aa: CASSVALSSSPLHF
d_gene: -; v_gene: TRBV7-9; abundance: -; j_gene: TRBJ1-6; CDR3nt: TGTGCCAGCAGCTTACGGGCGTCCTATAATTCACCCCTCCACTTT; CDR3aa: CASSLRASYNSPLHF
d_gene: -; v_gene: TRBV20-1; abundance: few; j_gene: TRBJ2-7; CDR3nt: TGCAGTGCTAGAGAAATACAGCGGTACGAGCAGTACTTC; CDR3aa: CSAREIQRYEQYF
d_gene: TRBD1; v_gene: TRBV5-1; abundance: few; j_gene: TRBJ2-1; CDR3nt: TGCGCCAGCAGCTTGAGACAGGGGGAGGTCAATGAGCAGTTCTTC; CDR3aa: CASSLRQGEVNEQFF
d_gene: -; v_gene: TRBV5-4; abundance: -; j_gene: TRBJ1-6; CDR3nt: TGTGCCAGCAGCGCTCAGGGATATAATTCACCCCTCCACTTT; CDR3aa: CASSAQGYNSPLHF
d_gene: -; v_gene: TRBV5-5; abundance: few; j_gene: TRBJ1-2; CDR3nt: TGTGCCAGCAGCTTGGTTCCAGCACGCATGTGGTACACCTTC; CDR3aa: CASSLVPARMWYTF
d_gene: -; v_gene: TRBV7-2; abundance: few; j_gene: TRBJ2-5; CDR3nt: TGTGCCAGCAGCTTAGTACCATCCCCCGTGGGGGAGACCCAGTACTTC; CDR3aa: CASSLVPSPVGETQYF
d_gene: -; v_gene: TRBV28; abundance: few; j_gene: TRBJ1-2; CDR3nt: TGTGCCAGCAGTTCATATGGGGACGACAGTACCAACTATGGCTACACCTTC; CDR3aa: CASSSYGDDSTNYGYTF
d_gene: TRBD2; v_gene: TRBV5-1; abundance: many; j_gene: TRBJ2-1; CDR3nt: TGCGCCAGCAGCTTGATGACTAGCGGGTATGAGCAGTTCTTC; CDR3aa: CASSLMTSGYEQFF
d_gene: -; v_gene: TRBV12-3/TRBV12-4; abundance: few; j_gene: TRBJ1-1; CDR3nt: TGTGCCAGCAGTTCCGGGGCCCACACTGAAGCTTTCTTT; CDR3aa: CASSSGAHTEAFF
d_gene: -; v_gene: TRBV5-1; abundance: many; j_gene: TRBJ2-2; CDR3nt: TGTGCCAGCAGTTTACAGAACACCGGGGAGCTGTTTTTT; CDR3aa: CASSLQNTGELFF
d_gene: -; v_gene: TRBV27; abundance: few; j_gene: TRBJ1-6; CDR3nt: TGTGCCAGCAGTTCCGGGATCGGTTCACCCCTCCACTTT; CDR3aa: CASSSGIGSPLHF
d_gene: -; v_gene: TRBV4-1; abundance: few; j_gene: TRBJ2-3; CDR3nt: TGCGCCAGTCTGGGGGAACCAGATACGCAGTATTTT; CDR3aa: CASLGEPDTQYF
d_gene: TRBD1; v_gene: TRBV6-1; abundance: few; j_gene: TRBJ2-7; CDR3nt: TGTGCCAGCAGTCGGGACAGACGCTACGAGCAGTACTTC; CDR3aa: CASSRDRRYEQYF
d_gene: TRBD1; v_gene: TRBV6-5; abundance: many; j_gene: TRBJ1-2; CDR3nt: TGTGCCAGCAGTTACTCGCCGGACAGGGTGCCTAACTATGGCTACACCTTC; CDR3aa: CASSYSPDRVPNYGYTF